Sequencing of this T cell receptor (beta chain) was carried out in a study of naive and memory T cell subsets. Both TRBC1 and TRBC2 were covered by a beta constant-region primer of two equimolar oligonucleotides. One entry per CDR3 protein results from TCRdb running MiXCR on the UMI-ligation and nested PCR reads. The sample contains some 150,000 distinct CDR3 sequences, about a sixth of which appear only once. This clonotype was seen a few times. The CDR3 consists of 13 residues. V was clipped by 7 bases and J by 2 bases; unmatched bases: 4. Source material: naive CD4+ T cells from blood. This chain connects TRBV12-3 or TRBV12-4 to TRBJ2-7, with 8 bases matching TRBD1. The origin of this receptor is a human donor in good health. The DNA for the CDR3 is TGTGCCAGCATGACAGGGGTCACCTACGAGCAGTACTTC. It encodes CASMTGVTYEQYF.